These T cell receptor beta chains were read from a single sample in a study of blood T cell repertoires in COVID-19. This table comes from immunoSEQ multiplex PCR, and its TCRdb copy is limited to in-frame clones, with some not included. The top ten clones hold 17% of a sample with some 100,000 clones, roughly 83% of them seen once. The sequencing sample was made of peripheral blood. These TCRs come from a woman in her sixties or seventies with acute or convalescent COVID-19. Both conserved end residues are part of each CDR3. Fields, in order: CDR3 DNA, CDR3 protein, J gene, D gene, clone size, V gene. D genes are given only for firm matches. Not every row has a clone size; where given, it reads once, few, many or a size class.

DNA: TGTGCCAGCAGCCCAACAGGGTCGGCCTATAATTCACCCCTCCACTTT
CDR3: CASSPTGSAYNSPLHF
J: TRBJ1-6
D: NA
size: NA
V: TRBV3-1/TRBV3-2

DNA: TGTGCCAGCAGCACCGGGGGGGACGAGCAGTACTTC
CDR3: CASSTGGDEQYF
J: TRBJ2-7
D: TRBD2
size: NA
V: TRBV11-3

DNA: TGCGCCAGCAGTCAACACACAGGGCGAGAACCCGGGGAGCTGTTTTTT
CDR3: CASSQHTGREPGELFF
J: TRBJ2-2
D: NA
size: NA
V: TRBV23-1

DNA: TGTGCCAGCAGCTCCCAGGGCCTGGACGTTCGTGGAAACACCATATATTTT
CDR3: CASSSQGLDVRGNTIYF
J: TRBJ1-3
D: NA
size: NA
V: TRBV7-6

DNA: TGTGCCAGCAGCTTAGCGGCTCCGGGGTTTGGAAATGAGCAGTTCTTC
CDR3: CASSLAAPGFGNEQFF
J: TRBJ2-1
D: NA
size: few
V: TRBV7-6

DNA: TGTGCCAGCAACGGAGAGTTGAACACTGAAGCTTTCTTT
CDR3: CASNGELNTEAFF
J: TRBJ1-1
D: NA
size: NA
V: TRBV2

DNA: TGTGCCAGCAGTGAATTTAGCGGGGCGATTCAAGAGACCCAGTACTTC
CDR3: CASSEFSGAIQETQYF
J: TRBJ2-5
D: TRBD2
size: few
V: TRBV6-1

DNA: TGTGCCAGCAGTCCACTAGTAAACGGGGAGCTGTTTTTT
CDR3: CASSPLVNGELFF
J: TRBJ2-2
D: NA
size: once
V: TRBV12-3/TRBV12-4

DNA: TGTGCCAGCAGTGAGTGGGGGCAAGCCTACGAGCAGTACTTC
CDR3: CASSEWGQAYEQYF
J: TRBJ2-7
D: NA
size: once
V: TRBV2

DNA: TGCAGTGCTAGTTTTGCAGGGGGCGGTAACAATGAGCAGTTCTTC
CDR3: CSASFAGGGNNEQFF
J: TRBJ2-1
D: TRBD1
size: NA
V: TRBV20-1

DNA: TGTGCCAGCAGTTACTCTTTTAGCGGGGACTACAATGAGCAGTTCTTC
CDR3: CASSYSFSGDYNEQFF
J: TRBJ2-1
D: TRBD2
size: few
V: TRBV6-5